The 31 T cell receptor beta chains given below trace back to one sample, sequenced in a study of PD-L1 blockade in urothelial cancer. Measured with immunoSEQ multiplex PCR; TCRdb has only the in-frame clones, and not every one. This sample has around 100,000 clones; over 75% occur once, and the top ten carry approximately 2.4%. The source material was PBMCs, sampled around atezolizumab (anti-PD-L1) treatment. All receptors derive from a man aged 50 to 60 with urothelial cancer.

This clone has just one count. The rearrangement uses TRBV30 and TRBJ1-2, with 12 bases matching TRBD1. The CDR3 spans 16 residues. In germline, CDR1 is GTSNPN, CDR2 SVGIG (reference sequence). V shed 6 bases and J 7 bases; nucleotides not matched to a gene: 15. This CDR3 reads CACQFGTGGAWSGYTF. The CDR3, as DNA: TGTGCCTGTCAATTCGGGACAGGGGGCGCTTGGTCTGGCTACACCTTC.

The genes are TRBV11-3 and TRBJ2-5; 12 nucleotides match TRBD2. Germline V gene data show CDR1 as SGHNT and CDR2 as YENEEA. V lost 1 base to trimming and J lost 2 bases; unmatched junction nucleotides: 2. CDR3 length: 16 amino acids. The DNA of the CDR3 is TGTGCCAGCAGCTTAGGGACTAGCGGGACTCAAGAGACCCAGTACTTC. Protein: CASSLGTSGTQETQYF.

The chain links TRBV9 to TRBJ2-3, with 8 bases fitting TRBD1. CDR3 length equals 16 residues. Germline V gene sequence: CDR1 SGDLS, CDR2 YYNGEE. After removal of 0 bases from V and 5 bases from J, the junction contained 8 bases not matched to a gene. In nucleotides, the CDR3 is TGTGCCAGCAGCGTAGGACAGGGGCCTACCAAAGATACGCAGTATTTT. It encodes CASSVGQGPTKDTQYF.

The chain carries TRBV7-2 and TRBJ2-1; 10 bases match TRBD2. CDR1 is SGHTA and CDR2 is FQGNSA in the germline V gene. J lost 2 bases, V lost 6 bases, and 10 bases had no gene match. The CDR3 runs 17 residues. CDR3 in amino acids: CASRRGASGSAYNEQFF. Written as DNA, the CDR3 is TGTGCCAGCAGGCGGGGGGCTAGCGGGAGCGCCTACAATGAGCAGTTCTTC.

This rearrangement joins TRBV5-6 to TRBJ2-7, with TRBD2 identical over 11 bases. CDR1 is SGHDT and CDR2 is YYEEEE in the germline V gene. V dropped 1 base and J dropped 2; count of bases not matched to a gene: 5. This CDR3 region has 16 residues. The CDR3 DNA follows: TGTGCCAGCAGCTTGTTCGTAGCGGGAGGGCCCTACGAGCAGTACTTC. Its protein is CASSLFVAGGPYEQYF.

V is TRBV18 and J is TRBJ2-3; tentatively, D is TRBD2 (6 bases). The CDR3 has 15 amino acids. V was shortened by 2 bases and J by 4 bases, with 13 bases between the two germline ends. CDR1 and CDR2 (germline): KGHSH, LQKENI. Here the CDR3 DNA reads TGTGCCAGCTCACCATTAGGAGGGGCGGCAGATACGCAGTATTTT. Residues: CASSPLGGAADTQYF.

The chain has TRBV2 and TRBJ2-2; 8 bases are a match to TRBD2. The ends lost 8 bases at V and 3 bases at J; junction bases unmatched: 5. This CDR3 contains 14 residues. Germline V gene lookup returns CDR1 SNHLY and CDR2 FYNNEI. The CDR3 protein is CASLTSAYTGELFF. CDR3 bases: TGTGCCAGCCTGACTAGCGCCTACACCGGGGAGCTGTTTTTT.

This rearrangement joins TRBV7-3 to TRBJ2-1; 10 bases are shared with TRBD2. After removal of 5 bases from V and 9 bases from J, the junction contained 13 bases not matched to a gene. The CDR3 consists of 16 residues. The germline CDR1 and CDR2 sequences are SGHTA and FQGTGA. DNA of the CDR3: TGTGCCAGCAGCGACCACAAAGCGGGAGGGTCAACTGAGCAGTTCTTC. This codes for CASSDHKAGGSTEQFF.

The V gene is TRBV5-6, the J gene TRBJ1-1, with 7 positions matching TRBD1. The germline V gene encodes CDR1 SGHDT and CDR2 YYEEEE. The CDR3 has 16 residues. The V segment lost 4 bases and the J segment 8 bases; nucleotides outside the gene matches: 17. As DNA, the CDR3 is TGTGCCAGCAGCCATGAAAGGGACAGCGTATTTCTGGAAGCTTTCTTT. It codes for CASSHERDSVFLEAFF.

The chain has TRBV19 and TRBJ2-7; the match to TRBD1 covers 9 bases. J lost 5 bases, V lost 9 bases, and 11 bases had no gene match. The CDR3 consists of 14 residues. CDR1 and CDR2 from the germline V gene are LNHDA and SQIVND (reference sequence). The CDR3 protein is CASSQRDRDDEQYF. CDR3 in DNA: TGTGCCAGCTCACAAAGGGACAGGGACGACGAGCAGTACTTC.

V usage is TRBV29-1 and J usage is TRBJ2-7; 9 bases are shared with TRBD1. Unmatched junction bases numbered 12, after V lost 5 bases and J lost 4 bases. The CDR3 has 15 residues. Germline CDR1 reads SQVTM; CDR2 reads ANQGSEA. Written as DNA, the CDR3 is TGCAGCGTTTCACTTAACAGGGGGCAGGATTACGAGCAGTACTTC. It encodes CSVSLNRGQDYEQYF.

There are a few counts of this clone. V usage is TRBV7-2 and J usage is TRBJ1-3, with 8 bases lining up with TRBD1. Per germline, CDR1 SGHTA and CDR2 FQGNSA. Trimming cost V 3 bases and J 5 bases; bases outside gene matches: 6. The CDR3 has 15 residues. In nucleotides, the CDR3 is TGTGCCAGCAGCTTGCAACAGGGGGGCAGAAACACCATATATTTT. It yields the protein CASSLQQGGRNTIYF.

This clone was observed a single time. The chain combines TRBV13 with TRBJ1-2; TRBD1 might be the D (6 bases). The CDR3 spans 16 residues. V was trimmed by 0 bases and J by 7 bases, leaving 18 bases between them. Germline V CDR1 and CDR2: PRHDT, FYEKMQ (reference sequence). The CDR3 sequence: CASSLGAGAKLGGYTF. As DNA, the CDR3 is TGTGCCAGCAGCTTAGGGGCAGGGGCCAAGCTCGGTGGCTACACCTTC.

This clone was recorded once. This sequence joins TRBV5-1 and TRBJ2-3; D possibly corresponds to TRBD2 (7 bases). Germline V gene lookup returns CDR1 SGHRS and CDR2 YFSETQ. V dropped 4 bases and J dropped 2 bases, with 20 bases sitting between them. This CDR3 region has 17 residues. CDR3 nucleotide sequence: TGCGCCAGCAGCACGGGGGGCGGGAGCCCTTACACAGATACGCAGTATTTT. Its protein is CASSTGGGSPYTDTQYF. The full variable domain, with the rest looked up from reference TRBV5-1 and TRBJ2-3, is KAGVTQTPRYLIKTRGQQVTLSCSPISGHRSVSWYQQTPGQGLQFLFEYFSETQRNKGNFPGRFSGRQFSNSRSEMNVSTLELGDSALYLCASSTGGGSPYTDTQYFGPGTRLTVL.

The V gene is TRBV19, the J gene TRBJ2-1; TRBD1 aligns across 8 bases. Germline assignment: CDR1 LNHDA and CDR2 SQIVND (reference sequence). This CDR3 has 13 residues. V dropped 6 bases and J dropped 9; count of bases not matched to a gene: 7. For the CDR3, the DNA is TGTGCCAGTAGGACGACAGGGGTAGGTGAGCAGTTCTTC. Translation: CASRTTGVGEQFF.

This clone was observed a handful of times. The V call is TRBV19, the J call TRBJ1-4; D is uncertain. Looked up from germline, CDR1 is LNHDA and CDR2 is SQIVND (reference sequence). Trimming left V 3 bases short and J 8 bases short, with 13 bases between. The CDR3 has 14 amino acids. The CDR3 DNA sequence: TGTGCCAGTAGTATTACTGATACGAGGGAAAAACTGTTTTTT. Protein: CASSITDTREKLFF.

The V gene is TRBV19, the J gene TRBJ2-2, with 8 bases identical to TRBD1. This CDR3 region has 15 residues. Germline V gives CDR1 LNHDA, CDR2 SQIVND (reference sequence). The J segment lost 4 bases and the V segment lost 3 bases, leaving 4 bases of the junction unmatched. CDR3 sequence: CASSIGTGSTGELFF. The CDR3 DNA is TGTGCCAGTAGTATTGGGACAGGATCCACCGGGGAGCTGTTTTTT.

This clone was seen only a few times. This chain connects TRBV19 to TRBJ2-7; D unclear. Germline values: CDR1 LNHDA, CDR2 SQIVND (reference sequence). This CDR3 contains 11 residues. Trimming removed 4 bases from V and 6 bases from J, with 7 bases in between. CDR3 sequence reads: CASSSGLEQYF. The CDR3 nucleotides read TGTGCCAGTAGTAGTGGGCTCGAGCAGTACTTC.

This clone was counted a single time. The CDR3 spells CASSPPFLLAGVNEQFF. In DNA, the CDR3 is TGTGCCAGCAGCCCTCCATTTTTGCTAGCGGGAGTCAATGAGCAGTTCTTC. The chain joins TRBV28 to TRBJ2-1; 10 nucleotides agree with TRBD2. V shed 6 bases, J shed 6 bases, and the junction held 14 bases outside the gene matches. Germline CDR1 reads MDHEN; CDR2 reads SYDVKM. The CDR3 spans 17 residues.

The V call is TRBV4-2, the J call TRBJ2-3; TRBD2 might be the D (6 bases). V gave up 1 base and J gave up 0 bases, with 8 bases separating them. Germline CDR1 reads LGHNA; CDR2 reads YNFKEQ. The CDR3 consists of 15 residues. This chain's CDR3 is CASSQASGSTDTQYF. In DNA form, the CDR3 reads TGTGCCAGCAGCCAAGCGAGCGGGAGCACAGATACGCAGTATTTT.

The chain combines TRBV6-5 with TRBJ2-5; TRBD2 matches 10 bases. The CDR3 consists of 14 residues. The germline V gene has CDR1 MNHEY and CDR2 SVGAGI. The ends lost 6 bases at V and 5 bases at J; junction bases unmatched: 6. The CDR3 is CASRPGLASETQYF. CDR3 sequence (DNA): TGTGCCAGCAGGCCGGGACTAGCGTCCGAGACCCAGTACTTC.

This chain joins TRBV27 and TRBJ1-2, with a tentative D call TRBD1 (6 bases). The germline V gene has CDR1 MNHEY and CDR2 SMNVEV (reference sequence). CDR3 length: 16 residues. Trimming left V 6 bases short and J 2 bases short, with 19 bases between. CDR3 DNA: TGTGCCAGCAGGCATAATTCGCCGGGACACAACTATGGCTACACCTTC. Its protein product is CASRHNSPGHNYGYTF.

Details on this clone: One junction end disagrees with the germline gene, perhaps due to a read error. The V gene is TRBV30, the J gene TRBJ2-7, with a tentative D call TRBD2 (5 bases). Germline CDR1 is GTSNPN and CDR2 is SVGIG (reference sequence). The CDR3 has 11 amino acids. CDR3 in amino acids: CARSVPGEQYF. The CDR3, as DNA: TGTGCCCGGAGTGTACCGGGGGAGCAGTACTTC. Using reference TRBV30 and TRBJ2-7 for the parts outside the CDR3, the full variable domain is SQTIHQWPATLVQPVGSPLSLECTVEGTSNPNLYWYRQAAGRGLQLLFYSVGIGQISSEVPQNLSASRPQDRQFILSSKKLLLSDSGFYLCARSVPGEQYFGPGTRLTVT.

CDR3: CASSKGTGGLNNEKLFF. The CDR3 nucleotides read TGTGCCAGCAGCAAAGGGACGGGGGGGCTGAATAATGAAAAACTGTTTTTT. The gene calls are TRBV21-1 and TRBJ1-4. TRBV21-1 is deemed a pseudogene. This CDR3 comprises 17 residues.

This clone appeared once. The rearrangement joins TRBV12-1 to TRBJ2-5; TRBD2 is the table's D call, not checked against the DNA. TRBV12-1 is a pseudogene segment. The CDR3 is 14 residues long. CDR3 amino acids: CASSRGEGQETQYF. CDR3 DNA: TGTGCCAGCAGCCGGGGGGAAGGACAAGAGACCCAGTACTTC.

V gene TRBV7-2 combines with J gene TRBJ1-3, with 8 bases identical to TRBD1. V dropped 1 base and J dropped 4; count of bases not matched to a gene: 9. Germline loops: CDR1 SGHTA, CDR2 FQGNSA. CDR3 size: 17 residues. The DNA for the CDR3 is TGTGCCAGCAGCTTAGGATCAGGGGGCGCATCGGGAAACACCATATATTTT. This translates into CASSLGSGGASGNTIYF.

The count of this clone is one. The chain employs TRBV19 and TRBJ1-6; no firm D call. V was shortened by 1 base and J by 9 bases, with 16 bases between the two germline ends. The length of the CDR3 is 16 residues. In germline, CDR1 is LNHDA, CDR2 SQIVND (reference sequence). CDR3 loop: CASSIAPPEGGSPLHF. DNA of the CDR3: TGTGCCAGTAGTATAGCCCCCCCAGAGGGCGGTTCACCCCTCCACTTT.

This clone is a singleton in its sample. The genes are TRBV19 and TRBJ2-1; 7 bases match TRBD2. With V trimmed by 4 bases and J by 8 bases, 5 bases remained unmatched. This CDR3 spans 13 amino acids. Germline V gives CDR1 LNHDA, CDR2 SQIVND (reference sequence). The CDR3 here is CASSKREKDEQFF. CDR3 in DNA: TGTGCCAGTAGTAAGCGGGAAAAAGATGAGCAGTTCTTC.

The V call is TRBV5-4, the J call TRBJ2-1; TRBD2 aligns across 8 bases. The CDR3 has 15 amino acids. Germline V lookup: CDR1 SGHNT, CDR2 YYREEE (reference sequence). J gave up 14 bases and V 4 bases, and 17 bases lay outside the gene matches. CDR3 DNA: TGTGCCAGCAGCCCGACCGGGACTAGGATGGGGGAGGAGTTCTTC. Translating it yields CASSPTGTRMGEEFF.

The table lists this clone with a count of one. The genes are TRBV28 and TRBJ2-5, with 9 bases identical to TRBD2. The germline V gene has CDR1 MDHEN and CDR2 SYDVKM. The CDR3 is 14 residues long. Germline trimming cut 3 bases from V and 7 bases from J; bases unmatched to any gene: 6. The CDR3 reads CASSFSGGGGTQYF. CDR3 DNA: TGTGCCAGCAGTTTTAGCGGGGGTGGAGGGACCCAGTACTTC. The variable domain in full, completed from reference TRBV28 and TRBJ2-5, reads DVKVTQSSRYLVKRTGEKVFLECVQDMDHENMFWYRQDPGLGLRLIYFSYDVKMKEKGDIPEGYSVSREKKERFSLILESASTNQTSMYLCASSFSGGGGTQYFGPGTRLLVL.

This chain links TRBV28 with TRBJ2-5; D might be TRBD1 (6 bases). CDR1 MDHEN and CDR2 SYDVKM come from the germline V gene. The CDR3 sequence is 15 residues long. V was clipped by 4 bases and J by 1 base, with 13 bases between them. The CDR3 sequence is CASSSYGTRQETQYF. The CDR3 bases are TGTGCCAGCAGTTCGTACGGGACACGCCAAGAGACCCAGTACTTC.